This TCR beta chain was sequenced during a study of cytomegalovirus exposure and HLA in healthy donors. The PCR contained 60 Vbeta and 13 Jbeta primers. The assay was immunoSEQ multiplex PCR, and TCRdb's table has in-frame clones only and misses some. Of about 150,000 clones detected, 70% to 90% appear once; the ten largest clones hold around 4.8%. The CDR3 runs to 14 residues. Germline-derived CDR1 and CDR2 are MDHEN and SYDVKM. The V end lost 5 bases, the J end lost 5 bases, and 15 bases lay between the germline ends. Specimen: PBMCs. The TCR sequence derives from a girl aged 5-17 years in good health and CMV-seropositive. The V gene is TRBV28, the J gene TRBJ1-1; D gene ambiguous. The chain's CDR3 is CASSTASSTTEAFF. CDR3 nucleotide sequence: TGTGCCAGCAGTACTGCCTCATCAACGACTGAAGCTTTCTTT.